The 2 T cell receptor beta chains presented below share a single source sample, sequenced in a study of T cell responses to AZD1222 COVID-19 vaccine. The table came from immunoSEQ multiplex PCR; TCRdb's copy has only in-frame clones and leaves some out. The sample holds about 160,000 clones, approximately 94% seen once. The specimen comprised peripheral blood, sampled 28 days after the second AZD1222 dose. Receptors originate from an adult who received the AZD1222 COVID-19 vaccine.

The V gene is TRBV28, the J gene TRBJ1-2, with D possibly being TRBD1 (5 bases). Germline values: CDR1 MDHEN, CDR2 SYDVKM. V lost 6 bases, J lost 7 bases, and 12 bases lay in between. CDR3 size: 12 residues. The CDR3 DNA is TGTGCCAGCAGACGACAGAGGGGTGGCTACACCTTC. Translation: CASRRQRGGYTF.

V is TRBV4-1 and J is TRBJ1-1; possibly TRBD1 for D (5 bases). V lost 1 base and J lost 10, with 13 bases in between. This CDR3 has 13 residues. Germline V lookup: CDR1 MGHRA, CDR2 YSYEKL. Here the CDR3 DNA reads TGCGCCAGCAGCCAAGCGTCCGAAAGGGGAGCTTTCTTT. As protein: CASSQASERGAFF.